This T cell receptor beta chain was captured in a study of blood T cell repertoires in COVID-19. Study-level information: In each case, the material was cDNA or gDNA derived from T cells, B-cell-depleted T cells, or PBMCs.

V lost 8 bases and J lost 1; bases outside the gene matches: 7. Per germline, CDR1 PRHDT and CDR2 FYEKMQ (reference sequence). The CDR3 totals 15 residues. Sequencing was performed with immunoSEQ multiplex PCR; in TCRdb, only in-frame clones are kept and a portion is missing. The sample has about 300,000 clones, about 87% seen once. During active infection, Seattle patients enrolled and were then monitored through disease. Input material: peripheral blood. This chain links TRBV13 with TRBJ2-1; 8 nucleotides align to TRBD2. The TCR sequence derives from a woman aged 45-65 years with COVID-19, enrolled during active disease. The CDR3 loop is CASSRGGRSYNEQFF. In nucleotides, the CDR3 is TGTGCCAGCTCCCGGGGCGGGAGGTCCTACAATGAGCAGTTCTTC. The full variable domain, with the rest looked up from reference TRBV13 and TRBJ2-1, is AAGVIQSPRHLIKEKRETATLKCYPIPRHDTVYWYQQGPGQDPQFLISFYEKMQSDKGSIPDRFSAQQFSDYHSELNMSSLELGDSALYFCASSRGGRSYNEQFFGPGTRLTVL.